This is a list of T cell receptor beta chains from one sample in a study of T cell repertoires in cytomegalovirus infection. TCRdb itself ran the reads through MiXCR, one entry per CDR3 protein. The repertoire holds approximately 500,000 distinct CDR3 sequences, with 16% as singletons. The sample comprised CD8+ T cells from PBMCs. The receptors were sampled from a human donor in good health (CMV status not recorded). Some clones in this sample may be carry-over from other donors' samples. The CDR3 runs from the conserved cysteine through the conserved F or W. Fields, in order: clone size, V gene, J gene, D gene, CDR3 DNA, CDR3 protein. The D gene is left open where the match is weak. Size is omitted from some rows. Given values are once, few, many or a class for expanded clones.

clone size: .; V gene: TRBV27; J gene: TRBJ2-1; D gene: .; CDR3 DNA: TGTGCCAGCAGTTTGCGGGGTGGTGACAATGAGCAGTTCTTC; CDR3 protein: CASSLRGGDNEQFF
clone size: many; V gene: TRBV4-1; J gene: TRBJ2-3; D gene: TRBD2; CDR3 DNA: TGCGCCAGCAGCCGCCCGGGGCGGGAGGGCACAGATACGCAGTATTTT; CDR3 protein: CASSRPGREGTDTQYF
clone size: many; V gene: TRBV15; J gene: TRBJ2-2; D gene: TRBD2; CDR3 DNA: TGTGCCACCAGCCCGCCTATAAGCGGGAGTTCCGGGGAGCTGTTTTTT; CDR3 protein: CATSPPISGSSGELFF
clone size: .; V gene: TRBV7-9; J gene: TRBJ2-2; D gene: .; CDR3 DNA: TGTGCCAGTGAGGGGCCTGACGGGGAGCTGTTTTTT; CDR3 protein: CASEGPDGELFF
clone size: few; V gene: TRBV13; J gene: TRBJ2-7; D gene: TRBD2; CDR3 DNA: TGTGCCAGCAGCTTGCGGACTAGCTCTGGCCACGAGCAGTACTTC; CDR3 protein: CASSLRTSSGHEQYF
clone size: few; V gene: TRBV15; J gene: TRBJ1-1; D gene: .; CDR3 DNA: TGTGCCACCAGCATTAGGGTCGGGAACACTGAAGCTTTCTTT; CDR3 protein: CATSIRVGNTEAFF
clone size: few; V gene: TRBV4-2; J gene: TRBJ2-1; D gene: .; CDR3 DNA: TGTGCCAGCAGCCCCGCCGGGTACAATGAGCAGTTCTTC; CDR3 protein: CASSPAGYNEQFF
clone size: many; V gene: TRBV27; J gene: TRBJ1-6; D gene: .; CDR3 DNA: TGTGCCAGCAGTTTATCGATGAGTTATAATTCACCCCTCCACTTT; CDR3 protein: CASSLSMSYNSPLHF
clone size: many; V gene: TRBV28; J gene: TRBJ1-4; D gene: .; CDR3 DNA: TGTGCCAGCAGCAGGCGGCTCGCTAATGAAAAACTGTTTTTT; CDR3 protein: CASSRRLANEKLFF
clone size: .; V gene: TRBV11-1; J gene: TRBJ1-1; D gene: .; CDR3 DNA: TGTGCCAGCAGCTTAATAGGGGATTACCCGCCTTTCTTT; CDR3 protein: CASSLIGDYPPFF
clone size: many; V gene: TRBV28; J gene: TRBJ2-3; D gene: .; CDR3 DNA: TGTGCCAGCAGTTTTCGCGGCAGGGAGACAGATACGCAGTATTTT; CDR3 protein: CASSFRGRETDTQYF
clone size: many; V gene: TRBV12-3/TRBV12-4; J gene: TRBJ1-2; D gene: .; CDR3 DNA: TGTGCCAGCAGATCACCGGGACTTAATGGCTACACCTTC; CDR3 protein: CASRSPGLNGYTF
clone size: many; V gene: TRBV7-8; J gene: TRBJ2-3; D gene: TRBD1; CDR3 DNA: TGTGCCAGCAGCTCGGACAGGGCAGATACGCAGTATTTT; CDR3 protein: CASSSDRADTQYF
clone size: many; V gene: TRBV12-3/TRBV12-4; J gene: TRBJ2-7; D gene: .; CDR3 DNA: TGTGCCAGCAGTTTCGGCAGGGCAGCCTACGAGCAGTACTTC; CDR3 protein: CASSFGRAAYEQYF
clone size: few; V gene: TRBV11-2; J gene: TRBJ2-1; D gene: .; CDR3 DNA: TGTGCCAGCAGCCGCCAATACGCAGGGAGCTCCTACAATGAGCAGTTCTTC; CDR3 protein: CASSRQYAGSSYNEQFF
clone size: .; V gene: TRBV5-7; J gene: TRBJ2-7; D gene: .; CDR3 DNA: TGTGCCAGCAGCTTGATTAAAGGGGACAAGGCCCGGACGGAGGAGCAGTACTTC; CDR3 protein: CASSLIKGDKARTEEQYF
clone size: .; V gene: TRBV6-1; J gene: TRBJ2-2; D gene: .; CDR3 DNA: TGTGCCAGCAGATCGAATCCGAGCGCCGGGGAGCTGTTTTTT; CDR3 protein: CASRSNPSAGELFF
clone size: .; V gene: TRBV29-1; J gene: TRBJ1-2; D gene: TRBD1; CDR3 DNA: TGCAGCGATGGACAGGGGGCGCAAGGCTACACCTTC; CDR3 protein: CSDGQGAQGYTF
clone size: .; V gene: TRBV6-5; J gene: TRBJ2-7; D gene: .; CDR3 DNA: TGTGCCAGCAGTTACACCTACAGGGGAGGCGAGCAGTACTTC; CDR3 protein: CASSYTYRGGEQYF
clone size: few; V gene: TRBV15; J gene: TRBJ1-3; D gene: TRBD1; CDR3 DNA: TGTGCCACCAGCAGATCCCACAGGGGGACTGGAAACACCATATATTTT; CDR3 protein: CATSRSHRGTGNTIYF
clone size: .; V gene: TRBV27; J gene: TRBJ2-1; D gene: .; CDR3 DNA: TGTGCCAGCACAGATCAGGGGCCCCAAAGGGTCTACAATGAGCAGTTCTTC; CDR3 protein: CASTDQGPQRVYNEQFF
clone size: many; V gene: TRBV7-9; J gene: TRBJ1-4; D gene: .; CDR3 DNA: TGTGCCAGCAGCCCCGGGGGCGGGAATGAAAAACTGTTTTTT; CDR3 protein: CASSPGGGNEKLFF
clone size: many; V gene: TRBV7-9; J gene: TRBJ2-1; D gene: .; CDR3 DNA: TGTGCCAGCAGCTCCACCTCAGAAGTCCCCGATGAGCAGTTCTTC; CDR3 protein: CASSSTSEVPDEQFF
clone size: many; V gene: TRBV6-9; J gene: TRBJ2-4; D gene: .; CDR3 DNA: TGTGCCAGCAGTTACTGGACAGTAGTTCCTCCTATTTCCAAAAACATTCAGTACTTC; CDR3 protein: CASSYWTVVPPISKNIQYF
clone size: .; V gene: TRBV6-2/TRBV6-3; J gene: TRBJ2-1; D gene: .; CDR3 DNA: TGTGCCAGCAGCGTACGAGCGAGACGTGAGCAGTTCTTC; CDR3 protein: CASSVRARREQFF
clone size: .; V gene: TRBV29-1; J gene: TRBJ2-1; D gene: TRBD1; CDR3 DNA: TGCAGCGTGAGGGCCCTCCTCCGGGACAGGGGGTACAATGAGCAGTTCTTC; CDR3 protein: CSVRALLRDRGYNEQFF
clone size: many; V gene: TRBV5-1; J gene: TRBJ2-1; D gene: TRBD1; CDR3 DNA: TGTGCCAGCAGCCTGGGACAGAGCTCCTACAATGAGCAGTTCTTC; CDR3 protein: CASSLGQSSYNEQFF
clone size: .; V gene: TRBV4-2; J gene: TRBJ2-1; D gene: .; CDR3 DNA: TGTGCCAGCAGTCGCGGGACTTCACGGAGCTCCTACAATGAGCAGTTCTTC; CDR3 protein: CASSRGTSRSSYNEQFF
clone size: many; V gene: TRBV28; J gene: TRBJ2-3; D gene: .; CDR3 DNA: TGTGCCAGCAGTCCTCAGCCGACGGTTAGCACAGATACGCAGTATTTT; CDR3 protein: CASSPQPTVSTDTQYF
clone size: .; V gene: TRBV28; J gene: TRBJ2-3; D gene: TRBD2; CDR3 DNA: TGTGCCAGCGAGACCCCGGGACTAGCGGGGGGGCCCCCTAATTTTTTATCAGATACGCAGTATTTT; CDR3 protein: CASETPGLAGGPPNFLSDTQYF
clone size: .; V gene: TRBV3-1; J gene: TRBJ2-7; D gene: .; CDR3 DNA: TGTGCCAGCAGCCAACCCCGGGACACGTCCTACGAGCAGTACTTC; CDR3 protein: CASSQPRDTSYEQYF
clone size: .; V gene: TRBV6-2/TRBV6-3; J gene: TRBJ2-7; D gene: .; CDR3 DNA: TGTGCCAGCAGTTACTCGATTGGAGTCGAGCAGTACTTC; CDR3 protein: CASSYSIGVEQYF
clone size: .; V gene: TRBV6-5; J gene: TRBJ2-3; D gene: TRBD2; CDR3 DNA: TGTGCCAGCAGTTACTTGACCGGGACTAGCGGGAGTGGCACAGATACGCAGTATTTT; CDR3 protein: CASSYLTGTSGSGTDTQYF
clone size: .; V gene: TRBV5-6; J gene: TRBJ1-5; D gene: .; CDR3 DNA: TGTGCCAGCAGCTTGACAACGGGGGGGCAGCCCCAGCATTTT; CDR3 protein: CASSLTTGGQPQHF
clone size: once; V gene: TRBV24-1; J gene: TRBJ2-2; D gene: .; CDR3 DNA: TGTGCCACCAGTTTGAGGCTGGGGGAGCTGTTTTTT; CDR3 protein: CATSLRLGELFF
clone size: few; V gene: TRBV6-6; J gene: TRBJ2-3; D gene: .; CDR3 DNA: TGTGCCAGCAGTTATACCCGGACTGGATTGAAGGATACGCAGTATTTT; CDR3 protein: CASSYTRTGLKDTQYF
clone size: many; V gene: TRBV12-5; J gene: TRBJ2-2; D gene: .; CDR3 DNA: TGTGCTAGCTTGTTTAGCACGGCCGGGGAGCTGTTTTTT; CDR3 protein: CASLFSTAGELFF
clone size: .; V gene: TRBV30; J gene: TRBJ2-1; D gene: .; CDR3 DNA: TGTGCCTGGAGTTGGAATATACACAATGAGCAGTTCTTC; CDR3 protein: CAWSWNIHNEQFF
clone size: many; V gene: TRBV7-6; J gene: TRBJ2-5; D gene: .; CDR3 DNA: TGTGCCAGCAGCGCCCTTATCCCCCTAGGCAGCCAAGAGACCCAGTACTTC; CDR3 protein: CASSALIPLGSQETQYF
clone size: many; V gene: TRBV15; J gene: TRBJ1-5; D gene: .; CDR3 DNA: TGTGCCACCAGCAGAGATCGGGGGTGGCAGCCCCAGCATTTT; CDR3 protein: CATSRDRGWQPQHF
clone size: many; V gene: TRBV7-3; J gene: TRBJ2-1; D gene: TRBD2; CDR3 DNA: TGTGCCAGCAGCCTAGCGGGAGGGCCGGGCAATGAGCAGTTCTTC; CDR3 protein: CASSLAGGPGNEQFF
clone size: many; V gene: TRBV28; J gene: TRBJ1-5; D gene: TRBD1; CDR3 DNA: TGTGCCAGCAGCCTGGACAGGTATAGCAATCAGCCCCAGCATTTT; CDR3 protein: CASSLDRYSNQPQHF
clone size: .; V gene: TRBV3-1; J gene: TRBJ2-1; D gene: .; CDR3 DNA: TGTGCCAGCAGCCAAGAATCGCGCGGGGCCTACAATGAGCAGTTCTTC; CDR3 protein: CASSQESRGAYNEQFF
clone size: many; V gene: TRBV7-8; J gene: TRBJ2-1; D gene: TRBD2; CDR3 DNA: TGTGCCAGCAGCTTAGAGACTAGCGGGATTCAGCAGGAGCAGTTCTTC; CDR3 protein: CASSLETSGIQQEQFF
clone size: many; V gene: TRBV7-8; J gene: TRBJ2-3; D gene: TRBD2; CDR3 DNA: TGTGCCAGCAGCTTAGCTTGGACTAGCGGGAGCACAGATACGCAGTATTTT; CDR3 protein: CASSLAWTSGSTDTQYF
clone size: .; V gene: TRBV28; J gene: TRBJ2-7; D gene: .; CDR3 DNA: TGTGCCAGCAGTTTGGGCTCCTACGAGCATTACTTC; CDR3 protein: CASSLGSYEHYF
clone size: many; V gene: TRBV20-1; J gene: TRBJ2-5; D gene: TRBD2; CDR3 DNA: TGCAGTGCTAGAGATGGGGCTCTGGCGGGGGGAAACCAAGAGACCCAGTACTTC; CDR3 protein: CSARDGALAGGNQETQYF